Included here is one T cell receptor (beta chain) sequence, with context. The V gene's germline CDR1 is SGHVS and CDR2 FQNEAQ. V dropped 2 bases and J dropped 0 bases, with 11 bases sitting between them. The CDR3 contains 15 residues. TCRdb keeps only in-frame clones here, not all; method: immunoSEQ multiplex PCR. The sample records about 300,000 clones, more than 80% being singletons. The sample comes from a study of blood T cell repertoires in COVID-19. The clonotype comes from a woman between 45 and 65 years old with COVID-19, enrolled during active disease. The specimen sequenced was peripheral blood. V and J are TRBV7-8 and TRBJ2-7; no clear D. CDR3 in amino acids: CASSLFAFSSYEQYF. Here the CDR3 DNA reads TGTGCCAGCAGCTTATTTGCGTTTAGCTCCTACGAGCAGTACTTC.